The clone carrying this TCR beta chain was seen once. The antigen remains undetermined. The data are from a study of shared clonotypes between healthy human individuals. Study in general: The study used three CD4 naive, three CD4 memory, two CD8 naive and one CD8 memory plate per donor.

Overall study results and limits: Non-shared clonotypes had lower generation probabilities than clonotypes shared by all four sorted-subset donors.

Germline loops: CDR1 MNHEY, CDR2 SMNVEV (reference sequence). V was trimmed by 4 bases and J by 2 bases, leaving 13 bases between them. The CDR3 spans 15 residues. Authors' analysis steps: Junction-only immunoSEQ data arrived without quality scores, meaning filtering differed. Profiling relied on immunoSEQ multiplex PCR, and the TCRdb table lists in-frame clones only, not all of them. V and J calls and clone size are copied from that table; D and trimming were computed from the DNA. The repertoire consists of hundreds of thousands of clones, with about 95% occurring once and the leading ten covering about 0.11%. CD45RO-negative, CCR7-positively selected cells formed the naive CD8 fraction, excluding terminally differentiated effector memory CD45RA+ cells.

Sequencing was performed on naive CD8+ T cells sorted from blood. The V call is TRBV27, the J call TRBJ2-3; tentatively, D is TRBD1 or TRBD2 (5 bases each). The receptor's source is a woman between 25 and 40 years old in good health. CDR3 bases: TGTGCCAGCAGTTCCAGGGACCCGGCCACAGATACGCAGTATTTT. Protein: CASSSRDPATDTQYF.